One and the same sample provided the 27 T cell receptor beta chains below, sequenced in a study of blood T cell repertoires in COVID-19. Some clones are missing from TCRdb's copy, which holds only in-frame ones; the method was immunoSEQ multiplex PCR. The sample holds approximately 130,000 clones, roughly three quarters seen once. Sequencing was carried out using peripheral blood. These receptors all come from a human donor in a cohort sampled during active COVID-19.

The chain carries TRBV29-1 and TRBJ2-7; 8 bases line up with TRBD2. The germline V gene encodes CDR1 SQVTM and CDR2 ANQGSEA. The J segment lost 5 bases and the V segment lost 1 base, leaving 19 bases of the junction unmatched. The length of the CDR3 is 18 residues. The CDR3 sequence is CSVEAARGGAGVRDEQYF. In DNA, the CDR3 is TGCAGCGTTGAAGCCGCCCGGGGGGGGGCCGGCGTAAGGGACGAGCAGTACTTC.

V is TRBV19 and J is TRBJ2-3; TRBD2 aligns across 15 bases. Germline trimming cut 5 bases from V and 3 bases from J; bases unmatched to any gene: 0. Germline values: CDR1 LNHDA, CDR2 SQIVND (reference sequence). The CDR3 is 15 amino acids. CDR3 DNA sequence: TGTGCCAGTAGTGGGACTAGCGGGGGGACAGATACGCAGTATTTT. Protein sequence: CASSGTSGGTDTQYF. The variable domain in full, with the rest retrieved from reference TRBV19 and TRBJ2-3, is DGGITQSPKYLFRKEGQNVTLSCEQNLNHDAMYWYRQDPGQGLRLIYYSQIVNDFQKGDIAEGYSVSREKKESFPLTVTSAQKNPTAFYLCASSGTSGGTDTQYFGPGTRLTVL.

The chain carries TRBV2 and TRBJ1-1; 7 bases are shared with TRBD1. The V gene's germline CDR1 is SNHLY and CDR2 FYNNEI. CDR3 length equals 13 residues. V shed 6 bases and J 1 base; nucleotides not matched to a gene: 2. CDR3 nucleotide sequence: TGTGCCAGCAGGAGGACAGGGAACACTGAAGCTTTCTTT. Residues: CASRRTGNTEAFF.

The genes are TRBV18 and TRBJ1-2, with 7 positions matching TRBD1. The CDR3 spans 16 residues. V gave up 6 bases and J gave up 0 bases; unmatched junction bases: 10. Germline V lookup: CDR1 KGHSH, CDR2 LQKENI. CDR3 nucleotides: TGTGCCAGCTCCCGGGACAGACCAGCAGCTAACTATGGCTACACCTTC. Translation: CASSRDRPAANYGYTF.

The chain couples TRBV19 to TRBJ1-5; 8 bases line up with TRBD1. Trimming cost V 5 bases and J 2 bases; bases outside gene matches: 5. This CDR3 comprises 15 residues. Germline V gene sequence: CDR1 LNHDA, CDR2 SQIVND (reference sequence). The DNA of the CDR3 is TGTGCCAGTAGTTCGACAGGGGCAGGCAATCAGCCCCAGCATTTT. Translating it yields CASSSTGAGNQPQHF.

V and J are TRBV11-2 and TRBJ2-7; 13 nucleotides match TRBD2. This CDR3 contains 15 residues. J lost 2 bases, V lost 6 bases, and 4 bases had no gene match. Germline CDR1 is SGHAT and CDR2 is FQNNGV. CDR3 protein: CASRHGTSGTYEQYF. The CDR3 coding sequence is TGTGCCAGCAGGCATGGGACTAGCGGGACCTACGAGCAGTACTTC.

The J gene is TRBJ2-7, the V gene TRBV6-5; D is possibly TRBD2 (6 bases). The CDR3 has 14 residues. Trimming left V 6 bases short and J 2 bases short, with 14 bases between. The germline CDR1 and CDR2 sequences are MNHEY and SVGAGI. The CDR3 DNA reads as TGTGCCAGCAGCGACTACGGGGAGGCCTACGAGCAGTACTTC. Amino acid sequence: CASSDYGEAYEQYF.

The chain is built from TRBV28 and TRBJ1-3; 7 bases map to TRBD1. CDR1 and CDR2 (germline): MDHEN, SYDVKM. The CDR3 is 14 residues long. V was pared by 6 bases and J by 3 bases, with 5 bases of the junction left unmatched. CDR3 in DNA: TGTGCCAGCAGCTTAACAGGGGTTGGAAACACCATATATTTT. It is translated as CASSLTGVGNTIYF.

The rearrangement joins TRBV27 to TRBJ2-7; tentative D call: TRBD2 (6 bases). Germline V gives CDR1 MNHEY, CDR2 SMNVEV (reference sequence). Trimming stripped 6 bases from V and 4 bases from J, with 16 bases between. This CDR3 contains 14 residues. CDR3 sequence (DNA): TGTGCCAGCAGGCGAGCGGGTGAGATTTACGAGCAGTACTTC. Encoded protein: CASRRAGEIYEQYF.

This clone was recorded once. The J gene is TRBJ2-7, the V gene TRBV4-2; 8 bases fit TRBD1. Germline CDR1 LGHNA, CDR2 YNFKEQ. The CDR3 extends over 13 amino acids. V shed 3 bases and J 7 bases; nucleotides not matched to a gene: 5. CDR3 in amino acids: CASSQKTGGEQYF. The CDR3 nucleotides are TGTGCCAGCAGCCAGAAAACAGGGGGTGAGCAGTACTTC.

DNA for the CDR3: TGTGCCAGCAGCTTTCGAGACAGGGGATCCACTGAAGCTTTCTTT. This encodes CASSFRDRGSTEAFF. The chain carries TRBV7-9 and TRBJ1-1; 8 bases fit TRBD1. V lost 3 bases and J lost 4; bases outside the gene matches: 7. The CDR3 contains 15 residues. Germline V gene lookup returns CDR1 SEHNR and CDR2 FQNEAQ (reference sequence).

This clone was seen once. The chain is built from TRBV4-2 and TRBJ1-1; 9 nucleotides align to TRBD1. V dropped 10 bases and J dropped 1; count of bases not matched to a gene: 10. The length of the CDR3 is 15 residues. The germline V gene encodes CDR1 LGHNA and CDR2 YNFKEQ. The CDR3 DNA sequence: TGTGCCACCCGGGACAGGGAGCCTACGAACACTGAAGCTTTCTTT. It yields the protein CATRDREPTNTEAFF.

The chain recombines TRBV27 with TRBJ1-5, with 10 positions matching TRBD1. The CDR3 has 17 residues. V lost 5 bases, J lost 4 bases, and 11 bases stayed unmatched. Germline loops: CDR1 MNHEY, CDR2 SMNVEV (reference sequence). CDR3 protein: CASSRVGTGVGNQPQHF. CDR3 nucleotides: TGTGCCAGCAGTCGGGTTGGGACAGGGGTGGGGAATCAGCCCCAGCATTTT.

The V and J genes are TRBV9 and TRBJ2-7; possibly TRBD2 for D (7 bases). This CDR3 has 12 residues. CDR1 and CDR2 from the germline V gene are SGDLS and YYNGEE. V shed 4 bases and J shed 6 bases, with 11 bases lying between them. The CDR3 protein is CASSMGGAEQYF. In DNA form, the CDR3 reads TGTGCCAGCAGCATGGGGGGGGCCGAGCAGTACTTC.

The J gene is TRBJ1-1, the V gene TRBV25-1; unclear D gene. This CDR3 is built from 11 residues. Germline V gives CDR1 MGHDK, CDR2 SYGVNS. V shed 4 bases and J shed 7 bases, with 7 bases lying between them. CDR3 sequence reads: CASSGYSEAFF. CDR3 DNA sequence: TGTGCCAGCAGTGGCTACAGTGAAGCTTTCTTT.

The chain recombines TRBV24-1 with TRBJ2-1; TRBD2 matches at 7 bases. From germline, CDR1 is KGHDR and CDR2 SFDVKD. The CDR3 covers 12 residues. Trimming cost V 7 bases and J 9 bases; bases outside gene matches: 5. The CDR3 here is CATSLTGGEQFF. DNA for the CDR3: TGTGCCACCAGCCTGACGGGGGGTGAGCAGTTCTTC.

This chain uses TRBV3-1 (or the pseudogene TRBV3-2) with TRBJ2-3, with 8 nucleotides matching TRBD2. V shed 4 bases and J 4 bases; nucleotides not matched to a gene: 10. Germline V gene lookup returns CDR1 LGHDT and CDR2 YNNKEL (reference sequence). The CDR3 runs to 16 residues. The CDR3 DNA sequence: TGTGCCAGCAGCCCCGACGGGAGGGCCAGGGCAGATACGCAGTATTTT. This encodes CASSPDGRARADTQYF.

The rearrangement links TRBV11-3 to TRBJ1-1, with 7 bases lining up with TRBD1. The trim removed 4 bases at V and 8 bases at J, leaving 19 bases unmatched. The CDR3 has 17 amino acids. From germline, CDR1 is SGHNT and CDR2 YENEEA. This CDR3 is CASSSRRSGQVGDEAFF. The CDR3 bases are TGTGCCAGCAGCTCCCGCCGATCCGGACAGGTGGGAGACGAAGCTTTCTTT.

The J gene is TRBJ2-1, the V gene TRBV19; TRBD2 matches 14 bases. The CDR3 spans 16 residues. V shed 5 bases and J 8 bases; nucleotides not matched to a gene: 8. The germline V gene encodes CDR1 LNHDA and CDR2 SQIVND (reference sequence). CDR3 sequence reads: CASSSRTSGRSDEQFF. The CDR3 DNA follows: TGTGCCAGTAGTTCCCGGACTAGCGGGAGGAGCGATGAGCAGTTCTTC.

The J gene is TRBJ2-7, the V gene TRBV5-8; a possible D gene is TRBD1 (6 bases). From germline, CDR1 is SGHTS and CDR2 YDEGEE. The V end lost 2 bases, the J end lost 6 bases, and 12 bases lay between the germline ends. The CDR3 runs 13 residues. DNA for the CDR3: TGTGCCAGCAGCTTTTCAGGGGTAGGCGAGCAGTACTTC. As protein: CASSFSGVGEQYF.

This rearrangement joins TRBV6-6 to TRBJ1-4; 11 positions agree with TRBD1. The germline V gene encodes CDR1 MNHNY and CDR2 SVGAGI (reference sequence). The CDR3 is made up of 17 amino acids. The J segment lost 0 bases and the V segment lost 5 bases, leaving 5 bases of the junction unmatched. This chain's CDR3 is CASSPGQGAATNEKLFF. CDR3 in DNA: TGTGCCAGCAGTCCCGGACAGGGGGCTGCAACTAATGAAAAACTGTTTTTT.

The chain recombines TRBV18 with TRBJ2-7; D gene unclear. Germline V CDR1 and CDR2: KGHSH, LQKENI. V was shortened by 6 bases and J by 0 bases, with 12 bases between the two germline ends. CDR3 length: 14 residues. This chain's CDR3 is CASSLSPSSYEQYF. Written as DNA, the CDR3 is TGTGCCAGCTCTCTTAGCCCGAGCTCCTACGAGCAGTACTTC. The full variable domain, its missing parts supplied by reference TRBV18 and TRBJ2-7, is NAGVMQNPRHLVRRRGQEARLRCSPMKGHSHVYWYRQLPEEGLKFMVYLQKENIIDESGMPKERFSAEFPKEGPSILRIQQVVRGDSAAYFCASSLSPSSYEQYFGPGTRLTVT.

V usage is TRBV27 and J usage is TRBJ2-1; D may be TRBD2 (6 bases). The CDR3 covers 16 residues. V was pared by 4 bases and J by 8 bases, with 21 bases between. The germline V gene has CDR1 MNHEY and CDR2 SMNVEV (reference sequence). This CDR3 is CASSSITAGLGDEQFF. In DNA form, the CDR3 reads TGTGCCAGCAGTTCGATTACAGCGGGCCTTGGAGATGAGCAGTTCTTC.

The chain carries TRBV4-1 and TRBJ1-2; the D is unclear. V shed 1 base and J shed 9 bases, with 18 bases lying between them. The CDR3 covers 15 residues. The germline V gene has CDR1 MGHRA and CDR2 YSYEKL. The CDR3 bases are TGCGCCAGCAGCCAAGGGCGGAACACCCCGGCGAGCTACACCTTC. As protein: CASSQGRNTPASYTF.

This clone is a singleton in its sample. The chain has TRBV10-3 and TRBJ2-5; possibly TRBD1 for D (6 bases). The CDR3 spans 14 residues. The V end was cut by 4 bases, the J end by 7 bases, with 16 bases between. Germline V gene sequence: CDR1 ENHRY, CDR2 SYGVKD. The CDR3 DNA sequence: TGTGCCATCAGTGTTCCAGGGGCATCAGGGACCCAGTACTTC. As protein: CAISVPGASGTQYF.

V usage is TRBV7-2 and J usage is TRBJ1-2, with D possibly matching TRBD1 (5 bases). Germline CDR1 is SGHTA and CDR2 is FQGNSA. Trimming took off 5 bases at V and 2 bases at J, with 15 bases between the two ends. The CDR3 length is 15 residues. CDR3 region: CASSPQGGDNYGYTF. CDR3 DNA: TGTGCCAGCAGCCCCCAGGGAGGGGACAACTATGGCTACACCTTC.

This chain links TRBV4-2 with TRBJ1-4; D is unclear. The germline V gene has CDR1 LGHNA and CDR2 YNFKEQ. This CDR3 region has 15 residues. V was shortened by 1 base and J by 8 bases, with 14 bases between the two germline ends. This chain's CDR3 is CASSQGPGIREKLFF. The CDR3 bases are TGTGCCAGCAGCCAAGGGCCGGGAATCAGGGAAAAACTGTTTTTT.